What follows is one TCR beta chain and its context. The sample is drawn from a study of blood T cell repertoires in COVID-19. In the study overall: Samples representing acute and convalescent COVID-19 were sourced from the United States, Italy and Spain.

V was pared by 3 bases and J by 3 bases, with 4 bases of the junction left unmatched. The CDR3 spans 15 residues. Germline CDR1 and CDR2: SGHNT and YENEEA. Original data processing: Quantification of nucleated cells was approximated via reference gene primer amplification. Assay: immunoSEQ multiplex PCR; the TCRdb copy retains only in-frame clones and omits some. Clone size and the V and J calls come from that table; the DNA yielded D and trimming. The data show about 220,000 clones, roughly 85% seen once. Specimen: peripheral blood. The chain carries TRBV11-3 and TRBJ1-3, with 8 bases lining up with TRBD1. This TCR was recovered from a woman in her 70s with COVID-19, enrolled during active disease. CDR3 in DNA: TGTGCCAGCAGCTTCAGACAGGGGCATGGAAACACCATATATTTT. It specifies CASSFRQGHGNTIYF.